The 12 T cell receptor beta chains listed next were all sequenced from one sample in a study of shared T cell receptors in the human thymus. Here immunoSEQ multiplex PCR was the method, and the copy in TCRdb shows in-frame clones only, minus some. The sample lists some 760,000 clones; approximately 85% were seen once. These data also featured in a second study, about human thymus T cells.

Sequenced input: thymocytes. These receptors were obtained from a girl under three years old with a congenital heart defect.

CDR3 nucleotides: TGTGCCAGCAGTGAATTGGGACACTACAATCAGCCCCAGCATTTT. Amino acids: CASSELGHYNQPQHF. This chain uses TRBV2 with TRBJ1-5; D possibly corresponds to TRBD1 (6 bases). CDR3 length: 15 amino acids. The V and J ends lost 2 bases and 3 bases respectively, with 11 bases between them. From germline, CDR1 is SNHLY and CDR2 FYNNEI.

V usage is TRBV14 and J usage is TRBJ2-3, with a tentative D call TRBD2 (7 bases). With 0 bases removed from V and 5 bases from J, the gap between germline ends came to 24 bases. The CDR3 totals 19 residues. The germline V gene has CDR1 SGHDN and CDR2 FVKESK. CDR3 nucleotides: TGTGCCAGCAGCCAAGAGACAGTTTCCCGGGGGGCCGGTGAAGATACGCAGTATTTT. This translates into CASSQETVSRGAGEDTQYF.

The J gene is TRBJ1-2, the V gene TRBV12-5; 12 bases line up with TRBD1. The junction had 5 bases not matched to a gene; V was cut back by 4 bases and J by 5 bases. CDR1 is LGHNT, CDR2 FRNRAP, per germline. The CDR3 is 15 residues long. DNA of the CDR3: TGTGCTAGTGGTTCGGGACAGGGGGCGAGGTATGGCTACACCTTC. This codes for CASGSGQGARYGYTF. The entire variable domain, with the rest obtained from reference TRBV12-5 and TRBJ1-2, is as follows: DARVTQTPRHKVTEMGQEVTMRCQPILGHNTVFWYRQTMMQGLELLAYFRNRAPLDDSGMPKDRFSAEMPDATLATLKIQPSEPRDSAVYFCASGSGQGARYGYTFGSGTRLTVV.

V gene TRBV27 combines with J gene TRBJ1-2, with 7 bases fitting TRBD1. Germline CDR1 is MNHEY and CDR2 is SMNVEV (reference sequence). CDR3 length equals 16 residues. The ends lost 7 bases at V and 2 bases at J; junction bases unmatched: 13. CDR3 sequence: CASNLSSQGGNYGYTF. The CDR3 bases are TGTGCCAGCAACCTATCCTCCCAGGGGGGCAACTATGGCTACACCTTC.

The CDR3, as DNA: TGCGCCAGCAGCCCTCCCTCAGCAGGGTACGGCTACACCTTC. Protein: CASSPPSAGYGYTF. The rearrangement links TRBV5-1 to TRBJ1-2, with a tentative D call TRBD1 (5 bases). This CDR3 contains 14 residues. V was cut by 4 bases and J by 8 bases, with 18 bases left in between. Germline V gene sequence: CDR1 SGHRS, CDR2 YFSETQ.

In this sample, this clone turned up once. The V call is TRBV14, the J call TRBJ1-5; D is unresolved. Germline V gene sequence: CDR1 SGHDN, CDR2 FVKESK. The CDR3 consists of 15 residues. Trimming removed 0 bases from V and 0 bases from J, with 6 bases in between. CDR3 amino acids: CASSQEYYSNQPQHF. CDR3 nucleotides: TGTGCCAGCAGCCAAGAGTATTATAGCAATCAGCCCCAGCATTTT.

The chain combines TRBV19 with TRBJ1-5; TRBD1 aligns across 10 bases. The CDR3 has 16 residues. The V gene's germline CDR1 is LNHDA and CDR2 SQIVND (reference sequence). J lost 3 bases, V lost 9 bases, and 11 bases had no gene match. The CDR3 here is CASTKGTGDYNQPQHF. In DNA form, the CDR3 reads TGTGCCAGCACGAAGGGGACAGGGGACTACAATCAGCCCCAGCATTTT.

This sequence joins TRBV5-1 and TRBJ2-7; D is unresolved. Germline V gene data show CDR1 as SGHRS and CDR2 as YFSETQ. V lost 0 bases and J lost 2, with 9 bases in between. The CDR3 is 14 amino acids. CDR3 in DNA: TGCGCCAGCAGCTTGGGTCCAGGCCCCTACGAGCAGTACTTC. This translates into CASSLGPGPYEQYF.

This clone was seen only once. The gene calls are TRBV19 and TRBJ2-1; D is unresolved. V gave up 6 bases and J gave up 0 bases, with 15 bases separating them. The length of the CDR3 is 16 residues. The germline V gene has CDR1 LNHDA and CDR2 SQIVND (reference sequence). DNA for the CDR3: TGTGCCAGTAGAACTGGAACTTACAGCTCCTACAATGAGCAGTTCTTC. It translates to CASRTGTYSSYNEQFF.

The V gene is TRBV27, the J gene TRBJ2-3; 8 positions match TRBD1. Germline V gene data show CDR1 as MNHEY and CDR2 as SMNVEV (reference sequence). Trimming at V came to 9 bases and at J to 2 bases, leaving 7 bases not matched to a gene. The CDR3 has 14 residues. The CDR3: CASTDRAPTDTQYF. In nucleotides, the CDR3 is TGTGCCAGTACGGACAGGGCACCCACAGATACGCAGTATTTT.

The chain carries TRBV6-1 and TRBJ1-2, with 7 bases fitting TRBD1. Germline loops: CDR1 MNHNS, CDR2 SASEGT. Trimming removed 5 bases from V and 0 bases from J; junction bases left unmatched: 3. This CDR3 comprises 14 residues. CDR3 nucleotides: TGTGCCAGCAGTTTTGACAGGGCTAACTATGGCTACACCTTC. Encoded protein: CASSFDRANYGYTF.

The genes are TRBV29-1 and TRBJ2-5; 10 bases agree with TRBD1. With 6 bases clipped from V and 3 bases from J, the junction kept 10 bases outside the gene matches. CDR1 SQVTM and CDR2 ANQGSEA come from the germline V gene. CDR3 length: 15 amino acids. The CDR3 loop reads CSVVKTGQGKETQYF. The CDR3 DNA sequence: TGCAGCGTCGTTAAAACGGGACAGGGGAAAGAGACCCAGTACTTC.